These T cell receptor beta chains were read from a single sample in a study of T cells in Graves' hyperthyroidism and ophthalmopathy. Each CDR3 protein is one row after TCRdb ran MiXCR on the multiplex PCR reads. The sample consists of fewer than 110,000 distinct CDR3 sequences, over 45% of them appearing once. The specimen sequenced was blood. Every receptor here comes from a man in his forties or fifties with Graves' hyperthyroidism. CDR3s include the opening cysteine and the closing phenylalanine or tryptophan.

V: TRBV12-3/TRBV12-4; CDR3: CASRVAWGSNTEAFF
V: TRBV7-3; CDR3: CAGSLDRSSGANVLTF
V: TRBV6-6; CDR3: CASSLTGESYGYTF
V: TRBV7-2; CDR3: CASSPQASGRDGELFF
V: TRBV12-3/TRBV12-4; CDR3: CASSGTGAVGSYEQYF
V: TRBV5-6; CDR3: CASSLFRATDTGELFF
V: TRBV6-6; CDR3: CASSLQLGWADEQFF
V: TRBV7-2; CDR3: CASSQDIGIYNEQFF
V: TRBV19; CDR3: CASNLQGLNQPQHF
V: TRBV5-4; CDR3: CASSQEEAGVVTGELFF
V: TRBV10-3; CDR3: CAINGQGQETQHF
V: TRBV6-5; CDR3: CASSYSSGGSYEQYF
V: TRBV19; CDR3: CASSIIGTGGSGGYTF
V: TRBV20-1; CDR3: CSAREGLAGYNEQYF
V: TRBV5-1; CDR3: CASSLTGQGVTEAFF
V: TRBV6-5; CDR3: CASRLQGNGEKLFF
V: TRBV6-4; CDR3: CTSSSTFQREGPDTQYF
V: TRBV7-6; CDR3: CASSRGGDTGEQYF
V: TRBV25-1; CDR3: CASSPDRGTGELFF
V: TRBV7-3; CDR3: CASSPGGPGNTIYF
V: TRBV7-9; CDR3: CASILSSGTGELFF
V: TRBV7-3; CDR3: CASSLNVGGFCEQYF
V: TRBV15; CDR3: CATSGGPYGYTF
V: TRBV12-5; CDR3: CASGLDTPGRGRQPQHF
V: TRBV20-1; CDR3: CSAGIPGYEQYF
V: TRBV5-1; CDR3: CASSLESGDNEQFF
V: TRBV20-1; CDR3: CSARGTGWYTEAFF
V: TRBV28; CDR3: CASRQGQGVGEQYF
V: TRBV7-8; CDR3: CASSFGQGSYGYTF
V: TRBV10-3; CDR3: CAISVSPRTGEAFFGQYF
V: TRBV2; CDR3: CASKPTGGGNEKLFF
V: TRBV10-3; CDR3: CAIWGGTESSTHEQFF
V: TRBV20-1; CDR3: CSAGGQGYEQYF
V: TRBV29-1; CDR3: CSVPTGVNTEAFF
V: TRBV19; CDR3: CASKNSGRMYHEQFF
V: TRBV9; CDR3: CASSVDVRYEQYF
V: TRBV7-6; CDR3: CASSQAGGITEAFF
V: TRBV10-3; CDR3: CAILQQGQGWGANVLTF
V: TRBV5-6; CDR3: CASSLAWGLAGGAEQYF
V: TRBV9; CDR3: CASSPAGTDTQYF
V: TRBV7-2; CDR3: CASSLGAGVNSYEQYF
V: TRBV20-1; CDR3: CSARGTGLGTEKLFF
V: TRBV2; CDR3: CASTPQGSGGYTF
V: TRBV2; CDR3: CASSRRVGTHYGQPQHF
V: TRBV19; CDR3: CASRGQAIQPQHF
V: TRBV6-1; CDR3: CASSRGRQVNQQYF
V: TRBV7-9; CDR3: CASSEAGGFTQYF
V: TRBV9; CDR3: CASSAPTNTEAFF
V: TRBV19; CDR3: CASSRQGGNQPQHF
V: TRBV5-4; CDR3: CASSLGGGDGYGYTF
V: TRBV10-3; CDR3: CAISESSGRWEEYF
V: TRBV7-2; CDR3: CASSLLAGVLGQFF
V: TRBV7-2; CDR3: CASSPQAGETIYF
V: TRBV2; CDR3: CASALDGGASTDTQYF
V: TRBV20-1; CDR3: CSARDNKASGRRETQYF